These T cell receptor beta chains were read from a single sample in a study of T cell responses to AZD1222 COVID-19 vaccine. Measured with immunoSEQ multiplex PCR; TCRdb has only the in-frame clones, and not every one. This table holds around 54,000 clones, less than 90% found once. The sample consisted of peripheral blood, taken 28 days after the second AZD1222 dose. All receptors come from an adult who received the AZD1222 COVID-19 vaccine. CDR3s include the opening cysteine and the closing phenylalanine or tryptophan. A D gene is named only where the DNA matches it firmly. Only some rows state a clone size, as once, few, many or a class for expanded clones.

J,length,D,V,size,DNA,CDR3
TRBJ1-2,14,TRBD1,TRBV5-6,once,TGTGCCAGCAGCTTGGGGACAGGGATTAATGGCTACACCTTC,CASSLGTGINGYTF
TRBJ2-1,15,.,TRBV7-2,.,TGTGCCAGCAGCCCCGATTCTGGAGGATCTTATGAGCAGTTCTTC,CASSPDSGGSYEQFF
TRBJ2-7,15,TRBD2,TRBV4-1,.,TGCGCCAGCAGCCAAGAGAGCGGGAGTGTGGACGAGCAGTACTTC,CASSQESGSVDEQYF
TRBJ2-3,15,.,TRBV3-1/TRBV3-2,.,TGTGCCAGCAGCCACTTCAGATCGGGTGGTAATACGCAGTATTTT,CASSHFRSGGNTQYF
TRBJ2-2,15,.,TRBV2,.,TGTGCCAGCCTGAACACAAGGGGTGGGGCCGGGGAGCTGTTTTTT,CASLNTRGGAGELFF
TRBJ1-6,15,TRBD1,TRBV19,.,TGTGCCAGTACACAGGGGGCAGGTCGGAATTCACCCCTCCACTTT,CASTQGAGRNSPLHF
TRBJ2-1,15,TRBD2,TRBV28,once,TGTGCCGGGAGTCCGGGGACTAGCGGGGGGGCCGCGCAGTTCTTC,CAGSPGTSGGAAQFF
TRBJ1-5,18,TRBD1,TRBV19,.,TGTGCCAGAGCCCTTAAAACAGGGGGCGGAAAGTGGGATCAGCCCCAGCATTTT,CARALKTGGGKWDQPQHF
TRBJ1-5,16,.,TRBV6-6,.,TGTGCCAGCAGTTACTCGGATACTGGAGACAATCAGCCCCAGCATTTT,CASSYSDTGDNQPQHF
TRBJ1-3,12,.,TRBV9,once,TGTGCCAGCAGCGTAGCGGAAAACACCATATATTTT,CASSVAENTIYF
TRBJ1-4,15,.,TRBV7-6,few,TGTGCCAGCAGCTTAGAGGACAGAATGAATGAAAAACTGTTTTTT,CASSLEDRMNEKLFF
TRBJ1-2,13,.,TRBV3-1/TRBV3-2,.,TGTGCCAGCAGCAGCCGGGACGCCGGTCGCTACACCTTC,CASSSRDAGRYTF
TRBJ2-7,16,.,TRBV3-1/TRBV3-2,.,TGTGCCAGCAGCCCTTATGGTACAGGGAGCTCCTACGAGCAGTACTTC,CASSPYGTGSSYEQYF
TRBJ2-3,14,.,TRBV9,.,TGTGCCAGCGCTCTCGGGGGGACAACAGATACGCAGTATTTT,CASALGGTTDTQYF
TRBJ2-1,15,TRBD2,TRBV6-5,.,TGTGCCAGCAGATTGGGGACTAGATCCTACAATGAGCAGTTCTTC,CASRLGTRSYNEQFF
TRBJ2-1,18,TRBD2,TRBV11-2,medium-sized,TGTGCCAGCAGCTTAGGCGGTGCGGGGGGGTATTTCAGTGGTGAGCAGTTCTTC,CASSLGGAGGYFSGEQFF
TRBJ1-2,13,.,TRBV27,.,TGTGCCAGCAGTTTAGTTGATATCTATGGCTACACCTTC,CASSLVDIYGYTF
TRBJ2-1,15,.,TRBV5-1,.,TGCGCCAGCAGCTGGATTCTCGGGGTGTACAATGAGCAGTTCTTC,CASSWILGVYNEQFF
TRBJ2-5,17,TRBD2,TRBV2,once,TGTGCCAGCAGCGACCCGGGGGGGGCGGGCCCCCAAGAGACCCAGTACTTC,CASSDPGGAGPQETQYF
TRBJ1-1,15,TRBD1,TRBV24-1,.,TGTGCCACCAGTGATCCCGGGACAGGTGGTGGTGAAGCTTTCTTT,CATSDPGTGGGEAFF
TRBJ2-7,15,TRBD2,TRBV6-2/TRBV6-3,.,TGTGCCAGCAGTTATCTAGGGACTAGCGGGAGCGAGCAGTACTTC,CASSYLGTSGSEQYF
TRBJ1-1,14,.,TRBV6-4,.,TGTGCCAGCATAGAGGGTGTCCCTGGCACTGAAGCTTTCTTT,CASIEGVPGTEAFF
TRBJ2-7,12,.,TRBV24-1,.,TGTGCCACCAGTGATTTGGGGTACGAGCAGTACTTC,CATSDLGYEQYF
TRBJ1-1,12,.,TRBV28,.,TGTGCCAGCAGTCGGGTTTTCACTGAAGCTTTCTTT,CASSRVFTEAFF
TRBJ1-5,12,.,TRBV6-5,once,TGTGCCAGCGACAGGCACAATCAGCCCCAGCATTTT,CASDRHNQPQHF
TRBJ1-2,16,TRBD1,TRBV19,.,TGTGCCAGTAGTATAGACGGACAGGGCCGAACCTATGGCTACACCTTC,CASSIDGQGRTYGYTF
TRBJ1-2,14,.,TRBV28,.,TGTGCCACCACGGACAGCCTGTGGTCCTATGGCTACACCTTC,CATTDSLWSYGYTF
TRBJ1-1,13,.,TRBV28,once,TGTGCCAGCAGTTTAGCGGGGGACACTGAAGCTTTCTTT,CASSLAGDTEAFF
TRBJ2-1,18,TRBD2,TRBV11-3,few,TGTGCCAGCAGCTTAGAGCAGGGTGGGACTAGCGGTCACAATGAGCAGTTCTTC,CASSLEQGGTSGHNEQFF
TRBJ1-3,13,.,TRBV12-3/TRBV12-4,.,TGTGCCAGCAGTCCTACAGGGGGAAACACCATATATTTT,CASSPTGGNTIYF
TRBJ1-2,13,.,TRBV6-5,.,TGTGCCAGCAGTTTAATACCCTTATCAGGCTACACCTTC,CASSLIPLSGYTF
TRBJ2-1,15,.,TRBV11-1,.,TGTGCCAGCAGCCCCGGCGTCCCCCGTTGGGGAGAGCAGTTCTTC,CASSPGVPRWGEQFF
TRBJ2-7,14,.,TRBV19,once,TGTGCCAGTAGTATTGGGGGGGCTTCTTACGAGCAGTACTTC,CASSIGGASYEQYF
TRBJ1-1,15,.,TRBV7-9,.,TGTGCCAGCAGCTCCCGTGGGGGCATGAACACTGAAGCTTTCTTT,CASSSRGGMNTEAFF
TRBJ1-1,13,TRBD1,TRBV5-4,.,TGTGCCAGCAGCACGACAGGGCCCACTGAAGCTTTCTTT,CASSTTGPTEAFF
TRBJ2-2,13,.,TRBV4-3,.,TGCGCCAGCAGCCAAGAGAGCACCGGGGAGCTGTTTTTT,CASSQESTGELFF
TRBJ1-1,13,.,TRBV10-3,once,TGTGCCATCAGTGAAGGGGGGCCCACTGAAGCTTTCTTT,CAISEGGPTEAFF
TRBJ2-2,15,TRBD1,TRBV7-3,.,TGTGCCAGCAGCTCTCACAGGGGGCGCACCGGGGAGCTGTTTTTT,CASSSHRGRTGELFF
TRBJ1-2,16,.,TRBV5-4,.,TGTGCCAGCAGTGGGGGTCAGGGTAGCTGGTCCTATGGCTACACCTTC,CASSGGQGSWSYGYTF
TRBJ2-5,15,TRBD1,TRBV5-6,.,TGTGCCAGCAGCCCCACAGGGGGCGGGATGCGTGGCCAGTACTTC,CASSPTGGGMRGQYF
TRBJ2-2,13,.,TRBV3-1/TRBV3-2,.,TGTGCCAGCAGCCTTGGACTTACCGGGGAGCTGTTTTTT,CASSLGLTGELFF
TRBJ2-4,15,.,TRBV27,.,TGTGCCAGCAGTACAGGGATGGACGCCAAAAACATTCAGTACTTC,CASSTGMDAKNIQYF
TRBJ2-5,15,.,TRBV5-6,.,TGTGCCAGCAGCTTGGTGGGGGACCTAACGGAGACCCAGTACTTC,CASSLVGDLTETQYF
TRBJ2-1,14,.,TRBV5-6,.,TGTGCCAGCACGTCCCTAGGCAGAGACAATGAGCAGTTCTTC,CASTSLGRDNEQFF
TRBJ2-4,14,.,TRBV2,.,TGTGCCAGCAGAGCGGATTTAGCCAAAAACATTCAGTACTTC,CASRADLAKNIQYF
TRBJ1-2,14,TRBD1,TRBV18,.,TGTGCCAGCTCATCGGCCGGGACAGAGTATGGCTACACCTTC,CASSSAGTEYGYTF
TRBJ1-5,13,.,TRBV2,medium-sized,TGTGCCAGCAGTGAAGAGTGGAATCAGCCCCAGCATTTT,CASSEEWNQPQHF
TRBJ2-3,16,TRBD2,TRBV3-1/TRBV3-2,.,TGTGCCAGCAGCCCAGGGACTAGCGGCCTCACAGATACGCAGTATTTT,CASSPGTSGLTDTQYF
TRBJ1-4,15,TRBD1,TRBV4-2,.,TGTGCCAGCAGCCAAGGACAGGGGGGGGTTGAAAAACTGTTTTTT,CASSQGQGGVEKLFF
TRBJ2-1,15,TRBD2,TRBV7-7,.,TGTGCTAGCAGCTTAGGAGCGGGGGGCGGTTTTGAGCAGTTCTTC,CASSLGAGGGFEQFF
TRBJ1-1,16,.,TRBV2,.,TGTGCCAGCAGTGTCCAGGGGCCGCTTATGAACACTGAAGCTTTCTTT,CASSVQGPLMNTEAFF
TRBJ2-7,15,TRBD1,TRBV6-1,medium-sized,TGTGCCAGCAGTGAAGGACAGGGGGCCCCCTACGAGCAGTACTTC,CASSEGQGAPYEQYF
TRBJ1-4,13,TRBD1,TRBV5-5,few,TGTGCCAGCAGCTTACAGGGGGCTGAAAAACTGTTTTTT,CASSLQGAEKLFF
TRBJ2-5,14,.,TRBV19,few,TGTGCCAGTAGTATAATCTCTGCGGGGGAGACCCAGTACTTC,CASSIISAGETQYF